The 28 T cell receptor beta chains presented below share a single source sample, sequenced in a study of T cells after yellow fever vaccination. MiXCR, applied by TCRdb to the 5' RACE reads, yields one record per CDR3 protein. Of about 510,000 distinct CDR3 sequences listed, around a fifth are singletons. The sample consisted of PBMCs, taken approximately 20 days after the first yellow fever vaccination. All receptors derive from a man younger than 30 who received the YFV17D yellow fever vaccine.

This clonotype was picked up many times. V is TRBV5-1 and J is TRBJ1-1; possibly TRBD1 for D (5 bases). Germline V gene data show CDR1 as SGHRS and CDR2 as YFSETQ. The CDR3 is made up of 15 amino acids. The V gene lost 1 base and the J gene lost 3 bases, with 13 bases spanning the gap. CDR3 loop: CASSLIPGPDTEAFF. CDR3 nucleotide sequence: TGCGCCAGCAGCTTGATTCCAGGGCCGGACACTGAAGCTTTCTTT.

This clonotype has more than one count but fewer than ten. The chain uses TRBV5-1 and TRBJ1-6; no definite D call. Germline CDR1 SGHRS, CDR2 YFSETQ. The V and J ends lost 0 bases and 7 bases respectively, with 8 bases between them. The CDR3 has 14 amino acids. This CDR3 is CASSLVADNSPLHF. CDR3 in DNA: TGCGCCAGCAGCTTGGTGGCAGACAATTCACCCCTCCACTTT.

This clonotype was seen a handful of times. This sequence joins TRBV20-1 and TRBJ2-2; 7 bases agree with TRBD1. The CDR3 covers 15 residues. Looked up from germline, CDR1 is DFQATT and CDR2 is SNEGSKA (reference sequence). Trimming removed 3 bases from V and 5 bases from J; junction bases left unmatched: 9. The CDR3 here is CSARGQLAGTGELFF. For the CDR3, the DNA is TGCAGTGCTAGGGGACAGCTCGCCGGAACCGGGGAGCTGTTTTTT.

The chain employs TRBV20-1 and TRBJ1-2; the D is unclear. This CDR3 region has 14 residues. Germline V gene lookup returns CDR1 DFQATT and CDR2 SNEGSKA (reference sequence). V was clipped by 0 bases and J by 3 bases, with 11 bases between them. The chain's CDR3 is CSARDAASYYGYTF. The CDR3 DNA reads TGCAGTGCTAGAGATGCGGCCTCCTACTATGGCTACACCTTC.

The CDR3 loop is CSVPGGGLGTEAFF. CDR3 coding DNA: TGCAGCGTCCCGGGCGGGGGGTTAGGCACTGAAGCTTTCTTT. This rearrangement joins TRBV29-1 to TRBJ1-1; tentative D call: TRBD1 (5 bases). The CDR3 covers 14 residues. Per the germline V gene, CDR1 is SQVTM and CDR2 is ANQGSEA. Trimming shortened V by 6 bases and J by 4 bases, and 18 bases separated the two germline ends.

The V gene is TRBV5-6, the J gene TRBJ2-4, with TRBD1 identical over 8 bases. CDR3 size: 14 residues. Germline CDR1 SGHDT, CDR2 YYEEEE. Trimming at V came to 3 bases and at J to 6 bases, leaving 5 bases not matched to a gene. The CDR3 spells CASSSTTGGNIQYF. Written as DNA, the CDR3 is TGTGCCAGCAGCTCAACTACAGGGGGAAACATTCAGTACTTC.

The rearrangement joins TRBV5-1 to TRBJ2-7, with D possibly being TRBD1 (5 bases). This CDR3 comprises 14 residues. CDR1 is SGHRS and CDR2 is YFSETQ in the germline V gene. Trimming removed 4 bases from V and 4 bases from J, with 15 bases in between. The CDR3 DNA reads as TGCGCCAGCAGCCCTGGGATCCAGGGATACGAGCAGTACGTC. It specifies CASSPGIQGYEQYV.

The chain links TRBV24-1 to TRBJ2-5; D unclear. Germline CDR1 KGHDR, CDR2 SFDVKD. Trimming cost V 9 bases and J 0 bases, with 10 bases left between them. The CDR3 has 13 amino acids. This chain's CDR3 is CATQASNQETQYF. CDR3 in DNA: TGTGCCACCCAGGCTTCGAACCAAGAGACCCAGTACTTC.

V usage is TRBV5-1 and J usage is TRBJ2-7, with D hard to call. Per the germline V gene, CDR1 is SGHRS and CDR2 is YFSETQ. The V end lost 2 bases, the J end lost 3 bases, and 12 bases lay between the germline ends. The CDR3 totals 14 residues. The CDR3: CASSLLANGYEQYF. CDR3 in DNA: TGCGCCAGCAGCTTACTTGCCAACGGCTACGAGCAGTACTTC. The variable domain in full, with the rest retrieved from reference TRBV5-1 and TRBJ2-7, is KAGVTQTPRYLIKTRGQQVTLSCSPISGHRSVSWYQQTPGQGLQFLFEYFSETQRNKGNFPGRFSGRQFSNSRSEMNVSTLELGDSALYLCASSLLANGYEQYFGPGTRLTVT.

This clonotype was seen only a few times. The chain has TRBV6-5 and TRBJ2-5, with D uncertain. The CDR3 is 13 amino acids. Trimming removed 1 base from V and 3 bases from J, with 6 bases in between. Germline assignment: CDR1 MNHEY and CDR2 SVGAGI. CDR3 protein: CASSYLDKETQYF. In DNA, the CDR3 is TGTGCCAGCAGTTACTTAGACAAAGAGACCCAGTACTTC.

This clonotype was detected a few times. This sequence joins TRBV20-1 and TRBJ1-1; 7 bases fit TRBD1. Germline assignment: CDR1 DFQATT and CDR2 SNEGSKA (reference sequence). V shed 0 bases and J 3 bases; nucleotides not matched to a gene: 7. The CDR3 consists of 15 residues. CDR3 region: CSARDTGRGDTEAFF. The CDR3 DNA follows: TGCAGTGCTAGAGATACGGGCAGGGGGGACACTGAAGCTTTCTTT.

The rearrangement uses TRBV29-1 and TRBJ1-2; D might be TRBD1 (6 bases). Trimming shortened V by 7 bases and J by 8 bases, and 20 bases separated the two germline ends. CDR3 length equals 13 residues. Germline CDR1 reads SQVTM; CDR2 reads ANQGSEA. DNA of the CDR3: TGCAGCGCCCTTTCCGGCAGGGGCGAAGGCTACACCTTC. It is translated as CSALSGRGEGYTF.

The chain carries TRBV19 and TRBJ2-5; 7 bases are a match to TRBD1. Germline CDR1 is LNHDA and CDR2 is SQIVND (reference sequence). CDR3 length: 14 amino acids. Trimming at V came to 2 bases and at J to 5 bases, leaving 5 bases not matched to a gene. CDR3 DNA: TGTGCCAGTAGTATAACAGGGGTGGGCGAGACCCAGTACTTC. It translates to CASSITGVGETQYF.

V gene TRBV6-6 combines with J gene TRBJ2-7; D is uncertain. Deletions cut 4 bases from V and 1 base from J, with 8 bases between. The CDR3 loop spans 13 amino acids. CDR1 MNHNY and CDR2 SVGAGI come from the germline V gene (reference sequence). The CDR3 nucleotides read TGTGCCAGCAGTTCGGCCGATTCCTACGAGCAGTACGTC. It specifies CASSSADSYEQYV.

This chain uses TRBV9 with TRBJ2-5; 8 bases agree with TRBD2. CDR1 is SGDLS, CDR2 YYNGEE, per germline. The CDR3 is 15 amino acids. Trimming took 0 bases from V and 4 from J; bases not matched to a gene: 5. This chain's CDR3 is CASSVAGGAGETQYF. CDR3 coding DNA: TGTGCCAGCAGCGTAGCGGGAGGGGCGGGAGAGACCCAGTACTTC.

This clonotype appeared a few times. The chain recombines TRBV6-4 with TRBJ2-2; D is unresolved. The length of the CDR3 is 14 residues. Germline V gene lookup returns CDR1 MRHNA and CDR2 SNTAGT. Trimming took off 3 bases at V and 0 bases at J, with 5 bases between the two ends. Here the CDR3 DNA reads TGTGCCAGCAGTGAGTCGGCGAACACCGGGGAGCTGTTTTTT. This sequence encodes CASSESANTGELFF.

The chain combines TRBV7-2 with TRBJ2-4, with D possibly TRBD1 on 6 matching bases. Trimming stripped 4 bases from V and 7 bases from J, with 14 bases between. Germline lookup yields CDR1 SGHTA and CDR2 FQGNSA. The CDR3 runs to 14 residues. The CDR3 sequence: CASSSPQGANIQYF. The CDR3 region has the DNA TGTGCCAGCAGCTCCCCACAGGGCGCGAACATTCAGTACTTC. Full variable domain (missing parts from reference TRBV7-2 and TRBJ2-4): GAGVSQSPSNKVTEKGKDVELRCDPISGHTALYWYRQSLGQGLEFLIYFQGNSAPDKSGLPSDRFSAERTGGSVSTLTIQRTQQEDSAVYLCASSSPQGANIQYFGAGTRLSVL.

The rearrangement uses TRBV5-1 and TRBJ1-1; tentatively, D is TRBD1 (6 bases). Germline V gives CDR1 SGHRS, CDR2 YFSETQ. There are 13 residues in the CDR3. V lost 6 bases and J 7 bases, leaving 16 bases between the germline ends. The CDR3 coding sequence is TGCGCCAGCACGTTAACCCAGGGGTTTGAAGCTTTCTTT. As protein: CASTLTQGFEAFF.

This chain connects TRBV5-1 to TRBJ2-7, with D possibly being TRBD2 (5 bases). The CDR3 totals 13 residues. Germline loops: CDR1 SGHRS, CDR2 YFSETQ. V was pared by 3 bases and J by 3 bases, with 10 bases between. The CDR3 DNA is TGCGCCAGCAGCTATGGACGGGACTACGAGCAGTACGTC. This encodes CASSYGRDYEQYV.

This clonotype turned up a few times. The genes are TRBV27 and TRBJ1-5; 7 bases agree with TRBD1. Germline CDR1 MNHEY, CDR2 SMNVEV (reference sequence). CDR3 size: 15 residues. Losses at the gene ends were 6 bases for V and 3 bases for J; bases not matched to a gene: 8. In DNA, the CDR3 is TGTGCCAGCAGGAGGGACAGTAGGACCAATCAGCCCCAGCATTTT. Its protein is CASRRDSRTNQPQHF.

This chain joins TRBV6-5 and TRBJ2-5; 7 bases fit TRBD1. Germline-derived CDR1 and CDR2 are MNHEY and SVGAGI. CDR3 length: 14 residues. Trimming removed 3 bases from V and 5 bases from J; junction bases left unmatched: 6. The CDR3 protein is CASSYKTGIETQYF. The CDR3 DNA follows: TGTGCCAGCAGTTATAAGACAGGGATCGAGACCCAGTACTTC.

V gene TRBV24-1 combines with J gene TRBJ2-2; D perhaps matches TRBD2 (5 bases). From germline, CDR1 is KGHDR and CDR2 SFDVKD. The CDR3 runs 16 residues. Trimming took 5 bases from V and 0 from J, leaving 12 bases between them. The CDR3 region is CATSAWTPANTGELFF. The CDR3 DNA reads as TGTGCCACCAGTGCTTGGACTCCCGCGAACACCGGGGAGCTGTTTTTT.

This clonotype was detected only a few times. This chain joins TRBV6-5 and TRBJ2-5; TRBD1 matches 10 bases. V was pared by 0 bases and J by 5 bases, with 6 bases of the junction left unmatched. The CDR3 extends over 16 amino acids. CDR1 is MNHEY and CDR2 is SVGAGI in the germline V gene. CDR3 bases: TGTGCCAGCAGTTACTCCGGGACAGGGGCTCTGGAGACCCAGTACTTC. Its translation: CASSYSGTGALETQYF.

This clonotype has a count of ten or more. CDR3 sequence reads: CASSLAGGMNTEAFF. The CDR3 DNA is TGCGCCAGCAGCTTGGCCGGGGGGATGAACACTGAAGCTTTCTTT. The chain recombines TRBV5-1 with TRBJ1-1, with D possibly being TRBD1 (5 bases). Germline V lookup: CDR1 SGHRS, CDR2 YFSETQ. CDR3 length: 15 residues. The ends were cut back, 0 bases at V and 0 bases at J, with 9 bases in the middle.

This clonotype has ten or more counts. The J gene is TRBJ2-7, the V gene TRBV5-1; D is unclear. The germline V gene encodes CDR1 SGHRS and CDR2 YFSETQ. The CDR3 has 12 residues. V lost 1 base and J 5 bases, leaving 7 bases between the germline ends. This chain's CDR3 is CASSLRAHEQYF. CDR3 coding DNA: TGCGCCAGCAGCTTGAGGGCCCACGAGCAGTACTTC.

Only a few counts were recorded for this clonotype. The chain uses TRBV12-3 or TRBV12-4 and TRBJ2-1; 8 nucleotides align to TRBD1. The CDR3 sequence is 14 residues long. With 8 bases clipped from V and 9 bases from J, the junction kept 12 bases outside the gene matches. CDR3 coding DNA: TGTGCCAGCGCGGGTCAGGGGGCATTCGGTGAGCAGTTCTTC. It is translated as CASAGQGAFGEQFF.

The sample holds a few counts of this clonotype. The rearrangement uses TRBV7-2 and TRBJ2-3; the match to TRBD2 covers 12 bases. Germline CDR1 is SGHTA and CDR2 is FQGNSA. CDR3 size: 21 residues. Losses at the gene ends were 1 base for V and 4 bases for J; bases not matched to a gene: 18. The chain's CDR3 is CASSLGAPSGGAKGDADTQYF. The CDR3 region has the DNA TGTGCCAGCAGCTTAGGCGCCCCTAGCGGGGGGGCTAAAGGAGATGCAGATACGCAGTATTTT.

This clonotype was seen a handful of times. The chain carries TRBV7-6 and TRBJ2-3; 10 bases agree with TRBD2. Germline loops: CDR1 SGHVS, CDR2 FNYEAQ. The CDR3 length is 16 residues. Losses at the gene ends were 5 bases for V and 1 base for J; bases not matched to a gene: 6. The CDR3: CASSIYLAGGTDTQYF. In DNA, the CDR3 is TGTGCCAGCAGCATTTATCTAGCGGGAGGCACAGATACGCAGTATTTT. The complete variable domain, with remaining parts taken from reference TRBV7-6 and TRBJ2-3, reads GAGVSQSPRYKVTKRGQDVALRCDPISGHVSLYWYRQALGQGPEFLTYFNYEAQQDKSGLPNDRFSAERPEGSISTLTIQRTEQRDSAMYRCASSIYLAGGTDTQYFGPGTRLTVL.